These 9 T cell receptor beta chains were sequenced from one sample in a study of blood T cell repertoires in COVID-19. Profiling relied on immunoSEQ multiplex PCR, and the TCRdb table lists in-frame clones only, not all of them. The table records 150,000 to 200,000 clones, about 76% of them present only once. Sequencing used peripheral blood. These receptor sequences come from a woman aged 40 to 50 with COVID-19, enrolled during active disease.

The gene calls are TRBV5-1 and TRBJ1-6; TRBD1 is a possible D gene (6 bases). This CDR3 has 14 residues. V gave up 0 bases and J gave up 14 bases, with 15 bases separating them. The germline V gene has CDR1 SGHRS and CDR2 YFSETQ. The CDR3 sequence: CASSLVHTGQALHF. As DNA, the CDR3 is TGCGCCAGCAGCTTGGTCCACACAGGGCAAGCCCTCCACTTT.

The count of this clone is one. J is TRBJ1-4 and V is TRBV29-1, with TRBD1 matching 8 bases. Germline V lookup: CDR1 SQVTM, CDR2 ANQGSEA. V shed 7 bases, J shed 2 bases, and the junction held 9 bases outside the gene matches. This CDR3 has 15 amino acids. The CDR3 loop reads CSAMNRGGTNEKLFF. The CDR3 region has the DNA TGCAGCGCTATGAACAGGGGGGGGACTAATGAAAAACTGTTTTTT.

This chain links TRBV18 with TRBJ2-2, with D perhaps matching TRBD1 (6 bases). Trimming cost V 1 base and J 6 bases, with 15 bases left between them. Germline lookup yields CDR1 KGHSH and CDR2 LQKENI. This CDR3 has 16 residues. As DNA, the CDR3 is TGTGCCAGCTCACCACTGTGGCTGGGGGCGGCCGGGGAGCTGTTTTTT. It encodes CASSPLWLGAAGELFF.

The chain couples TRBV5-6 to TRBJ1-5, with 9 bases aligning to TRBD1. The CDR3 sequence is 16 residues long. V was clipped by 0 bases and J by 5 bases; unmatched bases: 6. The V gene's germline CDR1 is SGHDT and CDR2 YYEEEE. In nucleotides, the CDR3 is TGTGCCAGCAGCTTGGCCTACAGGGGGCCGGATCAGCCCCAGCATTTT. Encoded protein: CASSLAYRGPDQPQHF.

The V call is TRBV19, the J call TRBJ1-2, with D tentatively TRBD1 (6 bases). The V end was cut by 6 bases, the J end by 4 bases, with 21 bases between. Germline V gives CDR1 LNHDA, CDR2 SQIVND (reference sequence). CDR3 length: 16 amino acids. The CDR3 loop is CASRPHREGTGYGYTF. CDR3 sequence (DNA): TGTGCCAGTAGACCCCACAGGGAAGGGACCGGCTATGGCTACACCTTC.

The chain combines TRBV28 with TRBJ1-5; TRBD1 agrees at 10 bases. Germline CDR1 MDHEN, CDR2 SYDVKM. The CDR3 runs to 16 residues. J was trimmed by 7 bases and V by 5 bases; bases with no gene match: 11. This CDR3 is CASSPETGGWGQPQHF. CDR3 DNA: TGTGCCAGCAGTCCTGAGACAGGGGGCTGGGGACAGCCCCAGCATTTT. The whole variable domain, filled in from reference TRBV28 and TRBJ1-5, reads DVKVTQSSRYLVKRTGEKVFLECVQDMDHENMFWYRQDPGLGLRLIYFSYDVKMKEKGDIPEGYSVSREKKERFSLILESASTNQTSMYLCASSPETGGWGQPQHFGDGTRLSIL.

The V gene is TRBV11-3, the J gene TRBJ2-1; D might be TRBD2 (5 bases). The CDR3 is made up of 13 amino acids. The V end lost 1 base, the J end lost 7 bases, and 8 bases lay between the germline ends. Germline loops: CDR1 SGHNT, CDR2 YENEEA. CDR3 in amino acids: CASSLGTQNEQFF. CDR3 nucleotides: TGTGCCAGCAGCTTAGGGACTCAAAATGAGCAGTTCTTC.

This rearrangement joins TRBV6-5 to TRBJ2-7; a weak D match, TRBD2 (5 bases). The CDR3 is made up of 14 amino acids. With 6 bases removed from V and 7 bases from J, the gap between germline ends came to 19 bases. Looked up from germline, CDR1 is MNHEY and CDR2 is SVGAGI. The CDR3 region is CASSTTGNAWEQYF. DNA for the CDR3: TGTGCCAGCAGCACGACCGGGAACGCGTGGGAGCAGTACTTC.

A few counts support this clone. The chain links TRBV7-2 to TRBJ1-1; D unresolved. Trimming cost V 5 bases and J 1 base, with 8 bases left between them. The CDR3 covers 13 residues. Germline V gene data show CDR1 as SGHTA and CDR2 as FQGNSA. CDR3 sequence (DNA): TGTGCCAGCAGCATGGGCCAGAACACTGAAGCTTTCTTT. It specifies CASSMGQNTEAFF.